Listed below are T cell receptor beta chains from one sample, sequenced in a study of T and B cells in COVID-19 patients. TCRdb called the multiplex PCR reads again in MiXCR, with one record for every CDR3 protein. Of thousands of distinct CDR3 sequences listed, 25% to 30% are singletons. Sequenced: blood. The origin of the receptors is a human donor with active COVID-19. Each CDR3 is given with its conserved first and last residue. Each record gives: V gene, clone size, J gene, D gene, CDR3 protein, CDR3 DNA. A D gene is named only where the DNA matches it firmly. Only part of the rows carry a size: once, few, many, or a class if the clone is expanded.

>TRBV6-5|medium-sized|TRBJ2-7|NA
CASRTDPGSYEQYF
TGTGCCAGCAGGACGGACCCTGGCTCCTACGAGCAGTACTTC
>TRBV5-6|medium-sized|TRBJ2-2|NA
CASSVIIGELFF
TGTGCCAGCAGTGTAATAATCGGGGAGCTGTTTTTT
>TRBV12-3/TRBV12-4|NA|TRBJ1-4|NA
CASSLKTGLTNEKLFF
TGTGCCAGCAGTTTAAAAACAGGGCTGACTAATGAAAAACTGTTTTTT
>TRBV6-5|NA|TRBJ2-1|TRBD2
CASSHPGTSNEQFF
TGTGCCAGCAGTCACCCCGGGACTAGCAATGAGCAGTTCTTC
>TRBV4-3|NA|TRBJ2-7|TRBD2
CASSHSGRLYEQYF
TGCGCCAGCAGCCATAGCGGGAGACTCTACGAGCAGTACTTC
>TRBV6-5|medium-sized|TRBJ2-3|NA
CASRSGTSTDTQYF
TGTGCCAGCAGGAGTGGTACTAGCACAGATACGCAGTATTTT
>TRBV2|few|TRBJ2-6|NA
CASKGPDTGGANVLTF
TGTGCCAGCAAGGGACCGGATACGGGTGGGGCCAACGTCCTGACTTTC
>TRBV11-2|few|TRBJ2-3|NA
CASSLDRASYTQYF
TGTGCCAGCAGCTTAGATCGGGCTAGCTATACGCAGTATTTT
>TRBV4-3|many|TRBJ2-7|TRBD2
CASSQGSWREGREQYF
TGCGCCAGCAGCCAAGGATCGTGGCGGGAGGGCCGCGAGCAGTACTTC
>TRBV4-2|few|TRBJ1-3|TRBD1
CASSPTRTGTGGNTIYF
TGTGCCAGCAGCCCGACCCGAACCGGGACAGGTGGAAACACCATATATTTT
>TRBV20-1|NA|TRBJ1-6|NA
CSAGGRNSPLHF
TGCAGTGCAGGGGGAAGGAATTCACCCCTCCACTTT
>TRBV29-1|NA|TRBJ2-2|NA
CSVEAGANTGELFF
TGCAGCGTTGAAGCGGGCGCGAACACCGGGGAGCTGTTTTTT
>TRBV30|NA|TRBJ1-2|TRBD1
CAWSVEAGGYGGYTF
TGTGCCTGGAGTGTTGAGGCAGGGGGATATGGTGGCTACACCTTC
>TRBV20-1|NA|TRBJ2-7|NA
CSASGGLEQYF
TGCAGTGCCTCAGGGGGGCTCGAGCAGTACTTC
>TRBV7-2|few|TRBJ1-6|NA
CASSLDGSSYNSPLHF
TGTGCCAGCAGCTTAGACGGGAGCTCCTATAATTCACCCCTCCACTTT
>TRBV13|medium-sized|TRBJ2-2|TRBD1
CASSSHAGTGETGELFF
TGTGCCAGCAGCTCACACGCCGGGACAGGGGAAACCGGGGAGCTGTTTTTT
>TRBV5-1|NA|TRBJ1-4|NA
CASSLGIQGGEKLFF
TGCGCCAGCAGCTTGGGGATCCAGGGAGGTGAAAAACTGTTTTTT
>TRBV29-1|NA|TRBJ2-1|TRBD2
CSVAGGPEQCF
TGCAGCGTGGCGGGGGGGCCTGAGCAGTGCTTC
>TRBV19|medium-sized|TRBJ1-1|NA
CASSIPRQPNTEAFF
TGTGCCAGTAGTATCCCCCGACAGCCGAACACTGAAGCTTTCTTT
>TRBV6-5|NA|TRBJ2-3|NA
CASRPGNNADTQYF
TGTGCCAGCAGGCCCGGGAACAACGCAGATACGCAGTATTTT
>TRBV27|NA|TRBJ1-2|NA
CASSLSGITGPAGYTF
TGTGCCAGCAGTTTATCCGGGATTACAGGGCCCGCAGGGTACACCTTC
>TRBV5-6|many|TRBJ2-5|NA
CASSPLRLGGTQYF
TGTGCCAGCAGCCCTCTCCGACTAGGGGGGACCCAGTACTTC
>TRBV7-2|NA|TRBJ1-2|NA
CASSLEVASNYGYTF
TGTGCCAGCAGCTTAGAAGTCGCTTCGAACTATGGCTACACCTTC
>TRBV5-4|many|TRBJ2-5|TRBD1
CASSLQGPPEETQYF
TGTGCCAGCAGCTTACAGGGGCCCCCCGAAGAGACCCAGTACTTC
>TRBV19|NA|TRBJ2-2|TRBD1
CASMDSGGASTGELFF
TGTGCCAGTATGGACTCAGGGGGCGCGAGCACCGGGGAGCTGTTTTTT
>TRBV30|medium-sized|TRBJ2-3|TRBD2
CAWSLAGGRNTQYF
TGTGCCTGGAGCCTAGCGGGGGGTCGAAATACGCAGTATTTT
>TRBV20-1|NA|TRBJ2-7|NA
CSAGGGTYEQYF
TGCAGTGCTGGCGGGGGCACCTACGAGCAGTACTTC
>TRBV7-9|NA|TRBJ1-3|NA
CASSPMKGSGNTIYF
TGTGCCAGCAGCCCTATGAAGGGCTCTGGAAACACCATATATTTT